This TCR beta chain was recovered during a study of shared clonotypes between healthy human individuals. All donors were Caucasian adults living in Nashville, Tennessee. Germline values: CDR1 SGDLS, CDR2 YYNGEE. V lost 4 bases to trimming and J lost 10 bases, with 12 bases between them. The CDR3 loop spans 12 amino acids. TCRdb's table, derived via immunoSEQ multiplex PCR, lists solely in-frame clones and lacks some. The table shows around 600,000 clones, with roughly 97% occurring only once. This clone was seen just once. The specimen sequenced was naive CD4+ T cells sorted from blood. As for subset: CD45RA+ positively selected. The origin of this receptor is a woman in her thirties in good health. The gene calls are TRBV9 and TRBJ2-1, with D possibly TRBD1 on 5 matching bases. The DNA of the CDR3 is TGTGCCAGCAGCCAGGGCCCCGTGGAGCAGTTCTTC. As protein: CASSQGPVEQFF.